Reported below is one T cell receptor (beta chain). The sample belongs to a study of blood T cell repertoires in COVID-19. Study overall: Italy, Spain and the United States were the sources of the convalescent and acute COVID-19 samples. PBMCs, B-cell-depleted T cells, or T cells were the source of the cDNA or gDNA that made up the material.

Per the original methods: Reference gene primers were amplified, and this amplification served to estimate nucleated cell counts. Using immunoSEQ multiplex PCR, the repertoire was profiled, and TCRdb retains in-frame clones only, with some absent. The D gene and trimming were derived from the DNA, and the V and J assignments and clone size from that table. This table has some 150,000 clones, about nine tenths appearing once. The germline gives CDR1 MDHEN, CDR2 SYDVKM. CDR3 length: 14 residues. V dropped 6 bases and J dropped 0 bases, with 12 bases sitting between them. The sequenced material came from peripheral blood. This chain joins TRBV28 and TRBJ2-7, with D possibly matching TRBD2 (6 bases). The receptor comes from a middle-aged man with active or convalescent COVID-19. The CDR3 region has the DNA TGTGCCAGCAGGGGGGGAGGCAGCTCCTACGAGCAGTACTTC. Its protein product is CASRGGGSSYEQYF. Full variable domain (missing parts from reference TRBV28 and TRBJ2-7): DVKVTQSSRYLVKRTGEKVFLECVQDMDHENMFWYRQDPGLGLRLIYFSYDVKMKEKGDIPEGYSVSREKKERFSLILESASTNQTSMYLCASRGGGSSYEQYFGPGTRLTVT.